These 27 T cell receptor beta chains originate from one sample sequenced in a study of blood T cell repertoires in COVID-19. The data were produced by immunoSEQ multiplex PCR, yet TCRdb's version contains in-frame clones alone and is incomplete. The data show around 100,000 clones, roughly 84% seen once. What was sequenced was peripheral blood. Every receptor here comes from a man aged 40-49 years with acute or convalescent COVID-19.

The CDR3, as DNA: TGTGCCAGCAGGCAGGGCCTCTCCTACGAGCAGTACTTC. Protein: CASRQGLSYEQYF. The chain links TRBV28 to TRBJ2-7; D might be TRBD1 (5 bases). This CDR3 is 13 amino acids long. Germline V lookup: CDR1 MDHEN, CDR2 SYDVKM. Between the trimmed V and J ends, which lost 6 bases and 0 bases, there was a span of 9 bases.

The rearrangement uses TRBV4-1 and TRBJ1-2; D possibly corresponds to TRBD1 (5 bases). Germline V gene sequence: CDR1 MGHRA, CDR2 YSYEKL. The CDR3 runs to 16 residues. The V and J ends lost 1 base and 4 bases respectively, with 16 bases between them. The CDR3 loop reads CASSQVVSVGRYGYTF. DNA of the CDR3: TGCGCCAGCAGCCAAGTGGTATCTGTGGGGCGCTATGGCTACACCTTC.

This clone was seen a handful of times. V usage is TRBV5-1 and J usage is TRBJ2-7, with a tentative D call TRBD1 (6 bases). The V gene lost 2 bases and the J gene lost 6 bases, with 6 bases spanning the gap. This CDR3 has 11 amino acids. Germline V gives CDR1 SGHRS, CDR2 YFSETQ. CDR3 sequence reads: CASSLGGEQYF. In DNA, the CDR3 is TGCGCCAGCAGCTTAGGGGGCGAGCAGTACTTC.

The rearrangement uses TRBV11-2 and TRBJ1-2; D gene uncertain. Germline V CDR1 and CDR2: SGHAT, FQNNGV. With 11 bases removed from V and 7 bases from J, the gap between germline ends came to 17 bases. The CDR3 totals 12 residues. In DNA form, the CDR3 reads TGTGCCTCCCTCGGGGTGGGAGGTGGCTACACCTTC. Protein: CASLGVGGGYTF.

V is TRBV5-1 and J is TRBJ1-6; tentative D call: TRBD1 (6 bases). The V end lost 4 bases, the J end lost 7 bases, and 15 bases lay between the germline ends. This CDR3 comprises 15 residues. Germline V gene lookup returns CDR1 SGHRS and CDR2 YFSETQ. The CDR3 loop reads CASSRDSGGNSPLHF. The CDR3 DNA sequence: TGCGCCAGCAGCAGGGATTCTGGGGGCAATTCACCCCTCCACTTT.

The chain employs TRBV5-6 and TRBJ2-2, with a possible D match to TRBD2 (5 bases). V lost 0 bases and J 6 bases, leaving 18 bases between the germline ends. This CDR3 has 17 residues. Germline assignment: CDR1 SGHDT and CDR2 YYEEEE. CDR3 coding DNA: TGTGCCAGCAGCTTGGAAGGCAGGTACGGAGCGGCCGGGGAGCTGTTTTTT. Translation gives CASSLEGRYGAAGELFF. Full variable domain (rest looked up from reference TRBV5-6 and TRBJ2-2): DAGVTQSPTHLIKTRGQQVTLRCSPKSGHDTVSWYQQALGQGPQFIFQYYEEEERQRGNFPDRFSGHQFPNYSSELNVNALLLGDSALYLCASSLEGRYGAAGELFFGEGSRLTVL.

V is TRBV5-1 and J is TRBJ2-5; no reliable D call. The V gene's germline CDR1 is SGHRS and CDR2 YFSETQ. Trimming removed 0 bases at V and 3 bases at J, with 6 bases between. The length of the CDR3 is 13 residues. The CDR3, as DNA: TGCGCCAGCAGCTTGGGGCAGAAAGAGACCCAGTACTTC. This sequence encodes CASSLGQKETQYF.

The sample holds one count of this clone. This sequence joins TRBV7-2 and TRBJ2-7, with D possibly matching TRBD2 (6 bases). From germline, CDR1 is SGHTA and CDR2 FQGNSA. V was pared by 3 bases and J by 4 bases, with 13 bases between. This CDR3 region has 14 residues. The CDR3 nucleotides read TGTGCCAGCAGCTTTCCGCCTCGGGGGTACGAGCAGTACTTC. Amino acids: CASSFPPRGYEQYF.

This rearrangement joins TRBV6-5 to TRBJ1-1, with TRBD1 matching over 9 bases. J was trimmed by 0 bases and V by 4 bases; bases with no gene match: 6. This CDR3 has 16 residues. CDR1 is MNHEY, CDR2 SVGAGI, per germline. The CDR3 DNA follows: TGTGCCAGCAGTTTTGGACAGGGGACCCTGAACACTGAAGCTTTCTTT. As protein: CASSFGQGTLNTEAFF.

The chain recombines TRBV4-1 with TRBJ1-6, with D unclear. The germline V gene has CDR1 MGHRA and CDR2 YSYEKL. The CDR3 length is 13 residues. Trimming left V 6 bases short and J 3 bases short, with 6 bases between. The DNA of the CDR3 is TGCGCCAGCAGAGGCGGCTATAATTCACCCCTCCACTTT. This gives the protein CASRGGYNSPLHF.

The chain carries TRBV5-4 and TRBJ1-1; 9 bases agree with TRBD1. The CDR3 loop spans 13 amino acids. Germline V gene sequence: CDR1 SGHNT, CDR2 YYREEE (reference sequence). Trimming at V came to 4 bases and at J to 6 bases, leaving 4 bases not matched to a gene. In DNA form, the CDR3 reads TGTGCCAGCAGCCAAGACAGGGGGGCTGAAGCTTTCTTT. Residues: CASSQDRGAEAFF.

Here the CDR3 DNA reads TGCAGCGTTGGGGGCAGGGAAGACACCATATATTTT. Its translation is CSVGGREDTIYF. J is TRBJ1-3 and V is TRBV29-1; perhaps TRBD1 as D (5 bases). The germline V and J ends were trimmed by 4 bases and 8 bases, with 12 bases remaining between them. This CDR3 has 12 residues. In germline, CDR1 is SQVTM, CDR2 ANQGSEA. The full variable domain, rest sourced from reference TRBV29-1 and TRBJ1-3, is SAVISQKPSRDICQRGTSLTIQCQVDSQVTMMFWYRQQPGQSLTLIATANQGSEATYESGFVIDKFPISRPNLTFSTLTVSNMSPEDSSIYLCSVGGREDTIYFGEGSWLTVV.

This chain connects TRBV30 to TRBJ2-7; 8 nucleotides agree with TRBD2. CDR3 length: 15 residues. The germline CDR1 and CDR2 sequences are GTSNPN and SVGIG (reference sequence). Germline trimming cut 0 bases from V and 5 bases from J; bases unmatched to any gene: 9. The CDR3 DNA sequence: TGTGCCTGGAGTGTCTCGGGGGGGCCTTCCCACGAGCAGTACTTC. Translated: CAWSVSGGPSHEQYF.

The chain combines TRBV7-3 with TRBJ2-1; TRBD2 matches at 8 bases. CDR1 SGHTA and CDR2 FQGTGA come from the germline V gene. With V trimmed by 2 bases and J by 10 bases, 4 bases remained unmatched. The CDR3 spans 13 residues. The DNA for the CDR3 is TGTGCCAGCAGCTTATTAGCGGGGAGCGAGCAGTTCTTC. Protein product: CASSLLAGSEQFF.

This chain connects TRBV11-2 to TRBJ2-7; no clear D. Trimming removed 2 bases from V and 6 bases from J, with 14 bases in between. The germline gives CDR1 SGHAT, CDR2 FQNNGV. The CDR3 is 14 amino acids. The CDR3: CASSLSRVGFEQYF. DNA of the CDR3: TGTGCCAGCAGCTTAAGCAGAGTCGGGTTCGAGCAGTACTTC.

This chain uses TRBV2 with TRBJ1-5, with D unclear. The CDR3 length is 12 residues. Deletions cut 5 bases from V and 4 bases from J, with 6 bases between. Germline CDR1 is SNHLY and CDR2 is FYNNEI. The CDR3 DNA reads TGTGCCAGCAGTCTGGCTAATCAGCCCCAGCATTTT. As protein: CASSLANQPQHF. The entire variable domain, with the rest obtained from reference TRBV2 and TRBJ1-5, is as follows: EPEVTQTPSHQVTQMGQEVILRCVPISNHLYFYWYRQILGQKVEFLVSFYNNEISEKSEIFDDQFSVERPDGSNFTLKIRSTKLEDSAMYFCASSLANQPQHFGDGTRLSIL.

The V gene is TRBV9, the J gene TRBJ2-1; 9 bases are a match to TRBD1. The germline gives CDR1 SGDLS, CDR2 YYNGEE. V gave up 1 base and J gave up 3 bases; unmatched junction bases: 5. The CDR3 has 16 amino acids. The CDR3 bases are TGTGCCAGCAGCGTATCCGGGACAGGGTTCTACAATGAGCAGTTCTTC. This sequence encodes CASSVSGTGFYNEQFF.

The J gene is TRBJ2-6, the V gene TRBV21-1; TRBD2 is the table's D call, not checked against the DNA. TRBV21-1 is a known pseudogene. The CDR3 spans 17 residues. The CDR3 DNA reads TGTGCCAGCAGCAAAGGGATGTGGAGCTCTGGGGCCAACGTCCTGACTTTC. This translates into CASSKGMWSSGANVLTF.

J is TRBJ2-5 and V is TRBV24-1; 9 bases are shared with TRBD1. V dropped 2 bases and J dropped 5; count of bases not matched to a gene: 8. Germline CDR1 is KGHDR and CDR2 is SFDVKD. The CDR3 has 16 amino acids. As DNA, the CDR3 is TGTGCCACCAGTGATTCAAACCACGGGACAGGGGAGACCCAGTACTTC. This encodes CATSDSNHGTGETQYF.

The CDR3 loop reads CASSHAGASTDTQYF. In nucleotides, the CDR3 is TGTGCCAGCAGCCACGCGGGGGCTAGCACAGATACGCAGTATTTT. The rearrangement uses TRBV3-1 (or the pseudogene TRBV3-2) and TRBJ2-3, with a possible D match to TRBD2 (7 bases). Germline CDR1 and CDR2: LGHDT and YNNKEL (reference sequence). This CDR3 comprises 15 residues. Trimming took off 3 bases at V and 0 bases at J, with 10 bases between the two ends.

For the CDR3, the DNA is TGTGCCAGCAGCCGAAATACAGGGGGCAGCTCCTACGAGCAGTACTTC. Protein sequence: CASSRNTGGSSYEQYF. This chain links TRBV11-2 with TRBJ2-7, with TRBD1 matching over 9 bases. Losses at the gene ends were 5 bases for V and 0 bases for J; bases not matched to a gene: 8. The CDR3 spans 16 residues. CDR1 SGHAT and CDR2 FQNNGV come from the germline V gene.

The gene calls are TRBV15 and TRBJ2-3; 11 nucleotides agree with TRBD2. CDR3 length: 24 amino acids. Per the germline V gene, CDR1 is LNHNV and CDR2 is YYDKDF (reference sequence). V lost 1 base and J lost 4; bases outside the gene matches: 28. The CDR3 here is CATSRGAGGGSSSGGPYPPDTQYF. Written as DNA, the CDR3 is TGTGCCACCAGCAGAGGGGCCGGCGGGGGCTCTTCTAGCGGGGGGCCCTACCCCCCAGATACGCAGTATTTT.

This clone was detected once. The chain combines TRBV19 with TRBJ2-6; tentative D call: TRBD1 (5 bases). The germline V gene encodes CDR1 LNHDA and CDR2 SQIVND (reference sequence). Trimming took off 1 base at V and 0 bases at J, with 13 bases between the two ends. The CDR3 sequence is 18 residues long. CDR3 DNA: TGTGCCAGTAGTATAGCACCAGGGTACCCCTCTGGGGCCAACGTCCTGACTTTC. This gives the protein CASSIAPGYPSGANVLTF.

J is TRBJ1-3 and V is TRBV6-2 or TRBV6-3; D call uncertain. The CDR3 totals 17 residues. V was cut by 4 bases and J by 3 bases, with 19 bases left in between. The germline gives CDR1 MNHEY, CDR2 SVGEGT. This chain's CDR3 is CASSSSSGFLYGNTIYF. CDR3 nucleotides: TGTGCCAGCAGTTCCTCCTCCGGGTTTTTATATGGAAACACCATATATTTT.

This chain links TRBV7-8 with TRBJ2-7; 8 nucleotides align to TRBD1. The CDR3 totals 13 residues. CDR1 and CDR2 (germline): SGHVS, FQNEAQ. V lost 1 base and J lost 12; bases outside the gene matches: 8. The CDR3 loop is CASSLDRQGYRYF. CDR3 bases: TGTGCCAGCAGCTTAGACCGACAGGGGTATCGGTACTTC.

The gene calls are TRBV25-1 and TRBJ2-2, with D tentatively TRBD1 (5 bases). Trimming stripped 3 bases from V and 3 bases from J, with 8 bases between. CDR1 is MGHDK, CDR2 SYGVNS, per germline. This CDR3 has 14 amino acids. The CDR3 DNA reads TGTGCCAGCAGTGAGCTAGGGGACACCGGGGAGCTGTTTTTT. Amino acid sequence: CASSELGDTGELFF. The full variable domain, completed using reference TRBV25-1 and TRBJ2-2, is EADIYQTPRYLVIGTGKKITLECSQTMGHDKMYWYQQDPGMELHLIHYSYGVNSTEKGDLSSESTVSRIRTEHFPLTLESARPSHTSQYLCASSELGDTGELFFGEGSRLTVL.

The J gene is TRBJ1-1, the V gene TRBV2; D unclear. The CDR3 covers 12 residues. Germline CDR1 is SNHLY and CDR2 is FYNNEI. V lost 5 bases, J lost 0 bases, and 4 bases lay in between. CDR3 protein: CASSRVNTEAFF. The CDR3 bases are TGTGCCAGCAGTCGAGTGAACACTGAAGCTTTCTTT. The full variable domain, in which reference TRBV2 and TRBJ1-1 provide the parts outside the CDR3, is EPEVTQTPSHQVTQMGQEVILRCVPISNHLYFYWYRQILGQKVEFLVSFYNNEISEKSEIFDDQFSVERPDGSNFTLKIRSTKLEDSAMYFCASSRVNTEAFFGQGTRLTVV.